These 2 T cell receptor beta chains were sequenced from one sample in a study of neurological immune-mediated disorders. One entry per CDR3 protein, called by TCRdb with MiXCR from the 5' RACE reads. The table includes over 65,000 distinct CDR3 sequences, 2.5% to 3% detected once. Input material: PBMCs. Receptors originate from a woman aged 25-40 years with multiple sclerosis.

This clonotype has ten or more counts. The chain recombines TRBV29-1 with TRBJ2-5; 8 bases fit TRBD1. CDR3 length: 16 amino acids. Germline CDR1 reads SQVTM; CDR2 reads ANQGSEA. Germline trimming cut 0 bases from V and 2 bases from J; bases unmatched to any gene: 8. The CDR3 is CSVEEAGTGLQETQYF. DNA for the CDR3: TGCAGCGTTGAAGAAGCTGGGACAGGTTTACAAGAGACCCAGTACTTC.

This clonotype was seen repeatedly, ten times or more. The chain couples TRBV24-1 to TRBJ2-3; TRBD1 is a possible D gene (6 bases). This CDR3 spans 14 amino acids. The V gene lost 4 bases and the J gene lost 2 bases, with 9 bases spanning the gap. Looked up from germline, CDR1 is KGHDR and CDR2 is SFDVKD. CDR3 in amino acids: CATSDGQYTDTQYF. In DNA, the CDR3 is TGTGCCACCAGTGACGGACAGTACACAGATACGCAGTATTTT.